The text below deals with one TCR beta chain. Its antigen is still unknown. Per-base quality was not reported, and no clone a single base away is much larger than it. These data come from a study of T-cell memory formation after mild COVID-19 (dated by TCRdb to the early 2020s). Study-level background: Most TCR sequence clusters were specific to one of the two donors. In a couple of donors, T-cell clones that expanded and contracted after mild COVID-19 were followed by sequencing TCRalpha and TCRbeta repertoires longitudinally. Two young, previously healthy adult volunteers, one female and one male, were included in the cohort. Beyond this particular receptor, the publication reports: Contracting CD4+ clones were found mainly in CM and EM memory subsets, while CD8+ clones were enriched in EMRA. The study included only two mild cases, and larger cohorts that include severe cases with pre-infection samples were judged to be necessary. The detection of some responding clones in pre-infection memory suggests that pre-existing cross-reactive memory T cells joined the SARS-CoV-2 response. Balanced CD4/CD8 phenotypes were observed for clones contracting from day 15 to 85, whereas a bias towards CD4+ was observed for a second wave of clones expanding from day 15 to 37. SARS-CoV-2 specificity was not confirmed for the second-wave clones peaking on day 37.

Ficoll-Paque density gradient centrifugation was the method used to isolate PBMCs. Instrument used: Illumina NovaSeq 6000. Using 5'RACE with constant-segment primers, TCRalpha and TCRbeta cDNA libraries were constructed, with sample barcodes and unique molecular identifiers added in the process. RNA was extracted from every sample with Trizol reagent. The libraries were amplified in two PCR steps, and the second step added a second sample barcode and Illumina TruSeq adapters. Libraries were sequenced on an Illumina NovaSeq with 2 x 150 bp paired-end reads. Per the authors' processing: Reads were demultiplexed and collapsed into UMI-guided consensus sequences with migec v1.2.7. Using mixcr v2.1.11, UMI consensuses were aligned to TRA and TRB V and J templates and then assembled into clonotypes. Expanded or contracted clonotypes were those called significant by both edgeR and NoisET, with noise models trained on biological replicates. For edgeR calls, a false discovery rate-adjusted p below 0.01 and a log2 fold-change threshold of 1 were applied. As an exploratory analysis of dynamics, max-normalized trajectories of the 1000 most abundant clonotypes were examined by PCA with hierarchical clustering. The CD4 or CD8 phenotype of responding clones was assigned using the separately sequenced CD4+ and CD8+ repertoires. TCRdb cleaned the public reads at Q25 with fastp, built clones with MiXCR and kept in-frame beta chains. When rows share a CDR3 protein, they turn into one entry using the most common DNA and genes. These V and J calls derive from TCRdb rather than the authors' analysis. The sample table holds approximately 450,000 distinct CDR3 sequences, of which about 18% were seen once. The ten largest make up approximately 13% of the sample.

The clonotype comes from an adult woman who had mild COVID-19 (a few samples of this study predate the infection). The sample titles of this study are shuffled in the database, so cell type and time point are left out; the donor was told from shared clones. The sequenced sample was PBMCs or a T cell subset sorted from them (not recorded which).

The sequence in DNA is TGTGCCAGCAGTCCACAGGGGAAAAAGAACTATGGCTACACCTTC. This sequence encodes CASSPQGKKNYGYTF. This sequence uses TRBV27 and TRBJ1-2, and 7 junction bases match TRBD1. From the cysteine up to the phenylalanine, the CDR3 has a length of 15 residues. Of the read, only the CDR3 DNA is kept; its 45 bases are in frame from base 1. According to the germline V gene (reference sequence), CDR1 reads MNHEY and CDR2 reads SMNVEV. Trimming takes 5 bases off V and 2 bases off J; junction bases not matched to a gene: 8.